The 19 T cell receptor beta chains given below trace back to one sample, sequenced in a study of technical replicates of blood from a few donors. Profiling relied on immunoSEQ multiplex PCR, and the TCRdb table lists in-frame clones only, not all of them. In the table there are over 55,000 clones, 70% to 90% of which are singletons. The sample comprised PBMCs. Receptors originate from a human donor in good health. Some clones in this sample may be carry-over from other donors' samples.

CDR3 amino acids: CASSIQGEPYNEQFF. Here the CDR3 DNA reads TGCGCCAGCAGCATACAGGGGGAACCCTACAATGAGCAGTTCTTC. V and J are TRBV5-1 and TRBJ2-1, with 8 nucleotides matching TRBD1. With 4 bases clipped from V and 2 bases from J, the junction kept 5 bases outside the gene matches. The CDR3 is 15 amino acids. CDR1 is SGHRS and CDR2 is YFSETQ in the germline V gene.

V gene TRBV11-2 combines with J gene TRBJ2-2, with 7 bases fitting TRBD1. The CDR3 sequence is 16 residues long. Germline CDR1 reads SGHAT; CDR2 reads FQNNGV. The V and J ends lost 3 bases and 1 base, in that order; junction bases with no gene match: 5. The CDR3 loop reads CASSFGQVMNTGELFF. As DNA, the CDR3 is TGTGCCAGCAGCTTCGGACAGGTGATGAACACCGGGGAGCTGTTTTTT.

This clone showed up just once. The chain has TRBV2 and TRBJ2-2; 10 nucleotides match TRBD2. Germline V gene data show CDR1 as SNHLY and CDR2 as FYNNEI. This CDR3 comprises 18 residues. V was clipped by 2 bases and J by 6 bases; unmatched bases: 12. The CDR3 DNA follows: TGTGCCAGCAGTGAAAGGGGAACTAGCGGGATTCTTTCCGGGGAGCTGTTTTTT. Translating gives CASSERGTSGILSGELFF.

The rearrangement joins TRBV27 to TRBJ2-1; 9 bases align to TRBD2. Trimming at V came to 6 bases and at J to 4 bases, leaving 4 bases not matched to a gene. Germline CDR1 and CDR2: MNHEY and SMNVEV (reference sequence). The CDR3 has 14 residues. This CDR3 reads CASRAGGPYNEQFF. The DNA of the CDR3 is TGTGCCAGCAGAGCGGGGGGCCCATACAATGAGCAGTTCTTC.

The chain employs TRBV7-9 and TRBJ2-7; TRBD2 might be the D (5 bases). Germline V lookup: CDR1 SEHNR, CDR2 FQNEAQ (reference sequence). V was clipped by 0 bases and J by 2 bases, with 11 bases between them. The CDR3 runs 15 residues. In nucleotides, the CDR3 is TGTGCCAGCAGCTTAGCGAGCGGCCAAACCTACGAGCAGTACTTC. It yields the protein CASSLASGQTYEQYF.

V usage is TRBV2 and J usage is TRBJ1-5, with TRBD1 as a possible D gene (5 bases). The CDR3 has 14 amino acids. Trimming cost V 3 bases and J 7 bases, with 13 bases left between them. Germline V gives CDR1 SNHLY, CDR2 FYNNEI. CDR3 protein: CASSDNQGGQPQHF. The CDR3 nucleotides are TGTGCCAGCAGTGACAATCAGGGAGGGCAGCCCCAGCATTTT.

CDR3 nucleotide sequence: TGTGCCAGAAGCGGATGGGGGACAGGGACAATTGCGGGTTACAATGAGCAGTTCTTC. This translates into CARSGWGTGTIAGYNEQFF. The rearrangement links TRBV5-3 to TRBJ2-1; 9 bases are a match to TRBD1. TRBV5-3 is assigned to the ORF class and has an uncertain function. V shed 4 bases and J 4 bases; nucleotides not matched to a gene: 18. The CDR3 has 19 amino acids.

The gene calls are TRBV4-2 and TRBJ2-7, with 10 bases fitting TRBD2. This CDR3 spans 14 amino acids. J lost 4 bases, V lost 2 bases, and 2 bases had no gene match. Germline CDR1 is LGHNA and CDR2 is YNFKEQ. Here the CDR3 reads CASSQTSGIYEQYF. As DNA, the CDR3 is TGTGCCAGCAGCCAAACTAGCGGGATATACGAGCAGTACTTC.

The chain employs TRBV5-1 and TRBJ2-3; 8 nucleotides line up with TRBD1. Per the germline V gene, CDR1 is SGHRS and CDR2 is YFSETQ. The J segment lost 6 bases and the V segment lost 4 bases, leaving 16 bases of the junction unmatched. CDR3 length equals 17 residues. CDR3 residues: CASSINPTGDGKDTQYF. The DNA of the CDR3 is TGCGCCAGCAGCATAAACCCGACAGGGGACGGCAAGGATACGCAGTATTTT. The variable domain in full, completed from reference TRBV5-1 and TRBJ2-3, reads KAGVTQTPRYLIKTRGQQVTLSCSPISGHRSVSWYQQTPGQGLQFLFEYFSETQRNKGNFPGRFSGRQFSNSRSEMNVSTLELGDSALYLCASSINPTGDGKDTQYFGPGTRLTVL.

There are a few counts of this clone. The chain links TRBV9 to TRBJ2-2, with 7 bases lining up with TRBD1. Trimming at V came to 4 bases and at J to 4 bases, leaving 7 bases not matched to a gene. Germline V lookup: CDR1 SGDLS, CDR2 YYNGEE. This CDR3 spans 15 amino acids. CDR3 protein: CASSLKGASTGELFF. The CDR3 region has the DNA TGTGCCAGCAGCTTAAAGGGGGCATCCACCGGGGAGCTGTTTTTT.

This clone appeared a single time. The V call is TRBV30, the J call TRBJ2-5, with TRBD2 identical over 9 bases. The CDR3 consists of 15 residues. V was clipped by 0 bases and J by 1 base; unmatched bases: 3. Germline V gene lookup returns CDR1 GTSNPN and CDR2 SVGIG (reference sequence). In nucleotides, the CDR3 is TGTGCCTGGAGTGTCCGACTAGCGGCCCAAGAGACCCAGTACTTC. This encodes CAWSVRLAAQETQYF.

V is TRBV6-1 and J is TRBJ1-2; D not resolved. CDR3 size: 14 residues. The V end was cut by 8 bases, the J end by 4 bases, with 17 bases between. The V gene's germline CDR1 is MNHNS and CDR2 SASEGT. Here the CDR3 DNA reads TGTGCCAGCGTGAGTGGCGGGTCTGGCTATGGCTACACCTTC. Residues: CASVSGGSGYGYTF.

This clone was seen a few times. The CDR3 coding sequence is TGTGCCAGCAGCTTGGGACAGGGACAGAACACTGAAGCTTTCTTT. It is translated as CASSLGQGQNTEAFF. The rearrangement joins TRBV5-4 to TRBJ1-1; 7 nucleotides agree with TRBD1. The trim removed 0 bases at V and 1 base at J, leaving 3 bases unmatched. The CDR3 extends over 15 amino acids. The germline CDR1 and CDR2 sequences are SGHNT and YYREEE (reference sequence).

V gene TRBV2 combines with J gene TRBJ2-1; 11 bases are a match to TRBD2. The CDR3 consists of 23 residues. The V and J ends lost 2 bases and 4 bases, in that order; junction bases with no gene match: 25. Germline lookup yields CDR1 SNHLY and CDR2 FYNNEI. CDR3 loop: CASSETGNGKWDTGTSGYNEQFF. The CDR3 bases are TGTGCCAGCAGTGAAACAGGGAATGGAAAATGGGATACCGGGACTAGCGGATACAATGAGCAGTTCTTC. Combining the CDR3 with reference TRBV2 and TRBJ2-1 gives the whole variable domain EPEVTQTPSHQVTQMGQEVILRCVPISNHLYFYWYRQILGQKVEFLVSFYNNEISEKSEIFDDQFSVERPDGSNFTLKIRSTKLEDSAMYFCASSETGNGKWDTGTSGYNEQFFGPGTRLTVL.

This clone was seen only a few times. The chain carries TRBV4-2 and TRBJ2-1; 9 nucleotides agree with TRBD2. The trim removed 3 bases at V and 6 bases at J, leaving 9 bases unmatched. The length of the CDR3 is 16 residues. CDR1 LGHNA and CDR2 YNFKEQ come from the germline V gene. In nucleotides, the CDR3 is TGTGCCAGCAGCCACCCTAGCGGGGCCGAACCCAATGAGCAGTTCTTC. Translation: CASSHPSGAEPNEQFF.

V usage is TRBV5-4 and J usage is TRBJ2-7; perhaps TRBD2 as D (6 bases). V lost 4 bases to trimming and J lost 2 bases, with 16 bases between them. Germline CDR1 is SGHNT and CDR2 is YYREEE (reference sequence). CDR3 length: 15 residues. CDR3 in amino acids: CASSAIGTGAYEQYF. Here the CDR3 DNA reads TGTGCCAGCAGCGCAATCGGGACGGGGGCCTACGAGCAGTACTTC.

This sequence joins TRBV6-4 and TRBJ2-3; TRBD2 matches 10 bases. Germline CDR1 MRHNA, CDR2 SNTAGT. V trimming: 0 bases; J trimming: 0 bases; junction bases outside the gene matches: 0. CDR3 length: 16 amino acids. The CDR3 nucleotides read TGTGCCAGCAGTGACTCAGCGGGAGGGAGCACAGATACGCAGTATTTT. Its translation: CASSDSAGGSTDTQYF.

The V call is TRBV4-1, the J call TRBJ1-5, with 7 bases fitting TRBD1. Looked up from germline, CDR1 is MGHRA and CDR2 is YSYEKL. The V segment lost 5 bases and the J segment 4 bases; nucleotides outside the gene matches: 2. This CDR3 has 13 amino acids. CDR3 residues: CASSETGNQPQHF. In DNA form, the CDR3 reads TGCGCCAGCAGCGAGACAGGGAATCAGCCCCAGCATTTT.

J is TRBJ2-7 and V is TRBV4-2, with 7 bases identical to TRBD1. Germline CDR1 LGHNA, CDR2 YNFKEQ. The CDR3 has 15 residues. The trim removed 1 base at V and 3 bases at J, leaving 6 bases unmatched. The CDR3 protein is CASSQVEGGIYEQYF. The CDR3 DNA reads as TGTGCCAGCAGCCAAGTCGAAGGGGGCATCTACGAGCAGTACTTC.